These 29 T cell receptor beta chains were sequenced from one sample in a study of CD8 T cells in Susac syndrome. Random-hexamer reverse transcription was applied to roughly 0.5 to 1 ug RNA. TCRdb recomputed calls from the immunoSEQ multiplex PCR reads with MiXCR, one row per CDR3 protein. The sample yields approximately 150,000 distinct CDR3 sequences, approximately 94% seen once. The sequenced sample was CD4+ T cells from PBMCs. These receptors were obtained from a human donor in good health.

About this clonotype: The junction departs from the called germline gene at one end, perhaps through a read error. The chain is built from TRBV29-1 and TRBJ2-3; 7 bases match TRBD1. Germline CDR1 reads SQVTM; CDR2 reads ANQGSEA. The CDR3 loop spans 14 amino acids. The CDR3 DNA reads as TGCAGCGTCGAAGGGGACAGCTACACAGATACGCAGTATTTT. Protein product: CSVEGDSYTDTQYF.

The genes are TRBV15 and TRBJ2-1; D may be TRBD2 (6 bases). The CDR3 sequence is 16 residues long. Germline assignment: CDR1 LNHNV and CDR2 YYDKDF (reference sequence). The V gene lost 4 bases and the J gene lost 9 bases, with 22 bases spanning the gap. The CDR3 bases are TGTGCCACCAGCATATACAACTTCGGGAGCTCGACTGAGCAGTTCTTC. Translated, it gives CATSIYNFGSSTEQFF. Full variable domain (outside the CDR3, taken from reference TRBV15 and TRBJ2-1): DAMVIQNPRYQVTQFGKPVTLSCSQTLNHNVMYWYQQKSSQAPKLLFHYYDKDFNNEADTPDNFQSRRPNTSFCFLDIRSPGLGDTAMYLCATSIYNFGSSTEQFFGPGTRLTVL.

This chain uses TRBV20-1 with TRBJ2-3; 8 nucleotides match TRBD2. The CDR3 spans 15 residues. The trim removed 5 bases at V and 2 bases at J, leaving 9 bases unmatched. Germline V gene sequence: CDR1 DFQATT, CDR2 SNEGSKA (reference sequence). The CDR3: CSADSGRENTDTQYF. DNA of the CDR3: TGCAGTGCTGATTCCGGGAGGGAAAACACAGATACGCAGTATTTT.

The table lists this clonotype with a few counts. The chain combines TRBV12-3 or TRBV12-4 with TRBJ2-6, with D unclear. V was pared by 3 bases and J by 1 base, with 4 bases between. The CDR3 is 14 amino acids. The CDR3 DNA reads TGTGCCAGCAGTTTGGTTTCTGGGGCCAACGTCCTGACTTTC. It encodes CASSLVSGANVLTF.

The chain joins TRBV20-1 to TRBJ2-3; unclear D gene. The germline CDR1 and CDR2 sequences are DFQATT and SNEGSKA (reference sequence). V was clipped by 3 bases and J by 0 bases, with 13 bases between them. The CDR3 spans 15 residues. The CDR3 loop reads CSASRQDRSTDTQYF. CDR3 sequence (DNA): TGCAGTGCTAGCCGGCAGGATCGGAGCACAGATACGCAGTATTTT.

The chain has TRBV5-6 and TRBJ2-3; unclear D gene. With 0 bases removed from V and 1 base from J, the gap between germline ends came to 12 bases. Germline-derived CDR1 and CDR2 are SGHDT and YYEEEE. The CDR3 is 16 amino acids. DNA for the CDR3: TGTGCCAGCAGCTTGGCGGTGTCTCCCGGCACAGATACGCAGTATTTT. This codes for CASSLAVSPGTDTQYF.

V is TRBV12-3 or TRBV12-4 and J is TRBJ2-7; 9 nucleotides match TRBD1. The CDR3 is 14 residues long. J lost 6 bases, V lost 6 bases, and 9 bases had no gene match. The CDR3: CASSPGQGRSEQYF. DNA of the CDR3: TGTGCCAGCAGCCCGGGACAGGGTCGGTCCGAGCAGTACTTC.

The chain is built from TRBV29-1 and TRBJ2-3, with 10 bases that match TRBD2. Germline V gives CDR1 SQVTM, CDR2 ANQGSEA. The CDR3 totals 15 residues. The junction had 8 bases not matched to a gene; V was cut back by 3 bases and J by 5 bases. CDR3 nucleotides: TGCAGCGTTGACGCCGGGACTAGCGTAGTAGATACGCAGTATTTT. Encoded protein: CSVDAGTSVVDTQYF.

The chain recombines TRBV20-1 with TRBJ2-7; 7 bases map to TRBD2. The CDR3 is 13 amino acids. V lost 1 base to trimming and J lost 6 bases; unmatched junction nucleotides: 6. CDR1 DFQATT and CDR2 SNEGSKA come from the germline V gene (reference sequence). The CDR3 protein is CSARAGRAFEQYF. For the CDR3, the DNA is TGCAGTGCTAGAGCAGGGAGGGCTTTCGAGCAGTACTTC.

The rearrangement joins TRBV20-1 to TRBJ1-1; 10 positions agree with TRBD1. This CDR3 has 13 residues. The germline V gene encodes CDR1 DFQATT and CDR2 SNEGSKA (reference sequence). V trimming: 5 bases; J trimming: 6 bases; junction bases outside the gene matches: 6. Here the CDR3 reads CSARTGGGAEAFF. CDR3 in DNA: TGCAGTGCTCGGACAGGGGGAGGGGCTGAAGCTTTCTTT.

This clonotype was seen once. The genes are TRBV6-1 and TRBJ2-7, with 10 nucleotides matching TRBD2. Germline CDR1 MNHNS, CDR2 SASEGT. V dropped 10 bases and J dropped 4; count of bases not matched to a gene: 10. The length of the CDR3 is 14 residues. The CDR3 here is CATVGLAVMYEQYF. CDR3 in DNA: TGTGCCACCGTCGGACTAGCGGTCATGTACGAGCAGTACTTC.

The chain joins TRBV12-3 or TRBV12-4 to TRBJ1-2, with 7 bases that match TRBD1. The CDR3 runs to 13 residues. V lost 4 bases and J lost 4; bases outside the gene matches: 3. The CDR3 coding sequence is TGTGCCAGCAGTTCCGACAGGGTCTATGGCTACACCTTC. This gives the protein CASSSDRVYGYTF.

The chain combines TRBV6-1 with TRBJ2-7; no clear D gene. Trimming stripped 3 bases from V and 3 bases from J, with 9 bases between. The germline V gene has CDR1 MNHNS and CDR2 SASEGT. The CDR3 has 13 residues. In DNA, the CDR3 is TGTGCCAGCAGTGAGAGTTTTCTCTACGAGCAGTACTTC. This gives the protein CASSESFLYEQYF.

The chain couples TRBV6-1 to TRBJ2-5; the D is unclear. V shed 6 bases and J shed 1 base, with 9 bases lying between them. This CDR3 is built from 13 residues. Germline CDR1 reads MNHNS; CDR2 reads SASEGT. Here the CDR3 reads CASSATSQETQYF. In DNA form, the CDR3 reads TGTGCCAGCAGCGCAACTTCCCAAGAGACCCAGTACTTC.

The chain employs TRBV4-1 and TRBJ1-1; D call uncertain. Germline V CDR1 and CDR2: MGHRA, YSYEKL. Trimming cost V 0 bases and J 0 bases, with 8 bases left between them. The CDR3 length is 15 residues. The CDR3 spells CASSQDQQLNTEAFF. The CDR3 nucleotides are TGCGCCAGCAGCCAAGATCAACAGCTGAACACTGAAGCTTTCTTT.

This chain links TRBV28 with TRBJ1-1; 7 nucleotides line up with TRBD1. Germline CDR1 MDHEN, CDR2 SYDVKM. The V segment lost 6 bases and the J segment 0 bases; nucleotides outside the gene matches: 10. The length of the CDR3 is 16 residues. This CDR3 is CASRSPGTAMNTEAFF. CDR3 DNA: TGTGCCAGCAGGTCCCCCGGGACAGCCATGAACACTGAAGCTTTCTTT. Complete variable domain (other parts from reference TRBV28 and TRBJ1-1): DVKVTQSSRYLVKRTGEKVFLECVQDMDHENMFWYRQDPGLGLRLIYFSYDVKMKEKGDIPEGYSVSREKKERFSLILESASTNQTSMYLCASRSPGTAMNTEAFFGQGTRLTVV.

The chain employs TRBV10-3 and TRBJ2-7, with 7 bases matching TRBD1. Trimming cost V 3 bases and J 1 base; bases outside gene matches: 9. This CDR3 is 16 amino acids long. Germline CDR1 ENHRY, CDR2 SYGVKD. Written as DNA, the CDR3 is TGTGCCATCAGTGATAAGGACAGGCAAGATTCCTACGAGCAGTACTTC. The encoded protein is CAISDKDRQDSYEQYF.

The chain combines TRBV29-1 with TRBJ2-1, with a weak D call TRBD2 (6 bases). Trimming took off 0 bases at V and 8 bases at J, with 14 bases between the two ends. Germline V gives CDR1 SQVTM, CDR2 ANQGSEA. The CDR3 runs to 14 residues. CDR3 DNA: TGCAGCGTTGAAGAGGGTTCAGCGGGCCATGAGCAGTTCTTC. It specifies CSVEEGSAGHEQFF.

The rearrangement joins TRBV25-1 to TRBJ1-1, with D tentatively TRBD1 (5 bases). Looked up from germline, CDR1 is MGHDK and CDR2 is SYGVNS. Trimming took 3 bases from V and 2 from J, leaving 13 bases between them. This CDR3 is 15 amino acids long. CDR3 nucleotides: TGTGCCAGCAGTGACTTAGGAGGGGATAACACTGAAGCTTTCTTT. It translates to CASSDLGGDNTEAFF.

The chain employs TRBV7-8 and TRBJ2-2, with D possibly TRBD1 on 6 matching bases. The germline V gene encodes CDR1 SGHVS and CDR2 FQNEAQ. The CDR3 totals 18 residues. Trimming took off 4 bases at V and 0 bases at J, with 18 bases between the two ends. CDR3 nucleotide sequence: TGTGCCAGCAGCTCCAGACCCGACAGGTTTACGAACACCGGGGAGCTGTTTTTT. Its translation: CASSSRPDRFTNTGELFF.

The chain carries TRBV20-1 and TRBJ1-2; TRBD1 is a possible D gene (6 bases). Germline assignment: CDR1 DFQATT and CDR2 SNEGSKA (reference sequence). Trimming took off 4 bases at V and 2 bases at J, with 23 bases between the two ends. There are 17 residues in the CDR3. CDR3 sequence: CSAKSLSEGVRNYGYTF. CDR3 bases: TGCAGTGCTAAAAGCCTATCAGAGGGGGTCAGAAACTATGGCTACACCTTC.

V and J are TRBV2 and TRBJ1-4; D remains ambiguous. The CDR3 has 13 residues. Trimming cost V 3 bases and J 3 bases, with 5 bases left between them. Germline CDR1 is SNHLY and CDR2 is FYNNEI. The CDR3 here is CASSEGPNEKLFF. The DNA of the CDR3 is TGTGCCAGCAGTGAGGGTCCTAATGAAAAACTGTTTTTT.

CDR3 coding DNA: TGTGCCAGCAGCCAGGGACCCGTCAATGAAAAACTGTTTTTT. Protein product: CASSQGPVNEKLFF. The chain combines TRBV7-9 with TRBJ1-4, with D perhaps TRBD1 (5 bases). V gave up 5 bases and J gave up 5 bases, with 12 bases separating them. The CDR3 covers 14 residues. Looked up from germline, CDR1 is SEHNR and CDR2 is FQNEAQ (reference sequence).

The V call is TRBV5-1, the J call TRBJ1-1, with TRBD1 matching over 8 bases. Per the germline V gene, CDR1 is SGHRS and CDR2 is YFSETQ. V trimming: 0 bases; J trimming: 10 bases; junction bases outside the gene matches: 11. The CDR3 is 15 amino acids. DNA for the CDR3: TGCGCCAGCAGCTTGGGTGAGGAAAGAGGGACAGGAGCTTTCTTT. Translation: CASSLGEERGTGAFF.

This chain uses TRBV20-1 with TRBJ1-5; a possible D gene is TRBD1 (6 bases). Germline CDR1 reads DFQATT; CDR2 reads SNEGSKA (reference sequence). V was shortened by 4 bases and J by 2 bases, with 15 bases between the two germline ends. The CDR3 consists of 15 residues. CDR3 coding DNA: TGCAGTGCTATACCTACAGGGATGGGCAATCAGCCCCAGCATTTT. As protein: CSAIPTGMGNQPQHF.

The chain links TRBV12-3 or TRBV12-4 to TRBJ2-4; perhaps TRBD1 as D (6 bases). The CDR3 sequence is 17 residues long. Trimming shortened V by 6 bases and J by 1 base, and 19 bases separated the two germline ends. The CDR3 sequence is CASRQLTGPAAKNIQYF. In DNA, the CDR3 is TGTGCCAGCAGGCAATTAACAGGGCCGGCGGCCAAAAACATTCAGTACTTC.

About this clonotype itself: At one of its ends the junction is not consistent with the germline gene, which may arise from a read error. CDR3 nucleotide sequence: TGCGCCAGCAGCTTGGCCGACGTCCTGACTTTC. Translating gives CASSLADVLTF. The genes are TRBV5-1 and TRBJ2-6; no reliable D call. The CDR3 is 11 residues long. CDR1 is SGHRS, CDR2 YFSETQ, per germline. The full variable domain, with the rest looked up from reference TRBV5-1 and TRBJ2-6, is KAGVTQTPRYLIKTRGQQVTLSCSPISGHRSVSWYQQTPGQGLQFLFEYFSETQRNKGNFPGRFSGRQFSNSRSEMNVSTLELGDSALYLCASSLADVLTFGAGSRLTVL.

The chain carries TRBV7-9 and TRBJ2-2; D unclear. Germline lookup yields CDR1 SEHNR and CDR2 FQNEAQ (reference sequence). Trimming took off 0 bases at V and 3 bases at J, with 5 bases between the two ends. The CDR3 length is 14 residues. The CDR3 bases are TGTGCCAGCAGCTTAGCGATGTACACCGGGGAGCTGTTTTTT. It is translated as CASSLAMYTGELFF.

The chain is built from TRBV9 and TRBJ1-2; D ambiguous. Between the trimmed V and J ends, which lost 4 bases and 0 bases, there was a span of 7 bases. CDR1 is SGDLS, CDR2 YYNGEE, per germline. The CDR3 extends over 13 amino acids. CDR3 sequence reads: CASSRDSNYGYTF. The CDR3 coding sequence is TGTGCCAGCAGCCGAGATTCTAACTATGGCTACACCTTC. Filled out from reference TRBV9 and TRBJ1-2, the complete variable domain reads DSGVTQTPKHLITATGQRVTLRCSPRSGDLSVYWYQQSLDQGLQFLIQYYNGEERAKGNILERFSAQQFPDLHSELNLSSLELGDSALYFCASSRDSNYGYTFGSGTRLTVV.